This T cell receptor beta chain came from a study of OX40 agonist ivuxolimab in advanced cancers. Whole-study findings and limits: In the expanded peripheral T cells, antigen specificity was never determined. Clonal expansion was seen in CD4+ and CD8+ blood T cells by week 6 at 0.1 to 3.0 mg/kg. CD4+ T cells averaged fewer expanded clones than CD8+ T cells.

The V segment lost 7 bases and the J segment 0 bases; nucleotides outside the gene matches: 8. The CDR3 loop spans 16 amino acids. Looked up from germline, CDR1 is MDHEN and CDR2 is SYDVKM. In regard to this clone: What it binds is unknown.

This table comes from immunoSEQ multiplex PCR, and its TCRdb copy is limited to in-frame clones, with some not included. The sample lists 70,000 or so clones; about nine tenths were seen once. The gene calls are TRBV28 and TRBJ2-7; 11 bases fit TRBD2. This receptor was obtained from an adult with an advanced solid tumor such as melanoma, head and neck, liver or kidney cancer. The sample here was CD4+ or CD8+ T cells sorted from blood, taken in a trial of the OX40 agonist ivuxolimab. The CDR3 spells CASTTIAGGVSYEQYF. The DNA for the CDR3 is TGTGCCAGCACCACTATAGCGGGAGGGGTCTCCTACGAGCAGTACTTC. Full variable domain (remainder filled in from reference TRBV28 and TRBJ2-7): DVKVTQSSRYLVKRTGEKVFLECVQDMDHENMFWYRQDPGLGLRLIYFSYDVKMKEKGDIPEGYSVSREKKERFSLILESASTNQTSMYLCASTTIAGGVSYEQYFGPGTRLTVT.